The source of this TCR beta chain is a study of PD-1 blockade in mismatch repair-deficient tumors (dated by TCRdb to about 2017). For context, the study as a whole: Between late 2013 and 2016, the trial enrolled fewer than 95 consecutive patients with approximately 11 mismatch repair-deficient cancer types, every one of whom had been previously treated and was progressing. Deep sequencing of TCR CDR3 regions was used to track tumor-associated T cell clones in peripheral blood of patients responding to PD-1 blockade.

Mismatch repair deficiency in every enrolled patient was established by polymerase chain reaction or immunohistochemistry. TCR sequencing was carried out for three patients who responded to pembrolizumab therapy. In the phase II trial, pembrolizumab PD-1 blockade was tested prospectively in advanced mismatch repair-deficient cancers, no matter which tissue of origin the cancers came from. Peripheral blood T cell samples were serially collected before and at multiple times after PD-1 blockade was started. The timing of each blood sample was reported as weeks after the first dose of pembrolizumab. This clone was recorded once. Its antigen remains unidentified. No clone much larger than this one lies a single base away; base qualities are absent. Libraries were made using the immunoSEQ multiplex PCR assay. The source is immuneACCESS, and TCRdb retained only in-frame sequences with V and J called. Part of the clones is not carried over; for the studies checked, unresolved V genes explain less than half of this, and the remainder is unexplained. In this sample the table shows more than 85,000 clones, about four fifths of which occur a single time. Jointly, the top ten make up 6.3% of the sample.

Study-level results and caveats: Rapid expansion after pembrolizumab followed by contraction, generally before radiologic responses, was shown by tumor-resident clones, which were often undetectable in blood before treatment.

This specimen was peripheral blood, taken 36 weeks after starting pembrolizumab. The receptor's source is an adult with mismatch repair-deficient cancer.

The DNA sequence is as follows: TGTGCCAGCAGTTCCCCCCAAGGGGGTGGAGAGACCCAGTACTTC. Protein translation: CASSSPQGGGETQYF. The V and J genes are TRBV27 and TRBJ2-5; 6 matching bases give a weak D call of TRBD1. Cut back by 4 bases and 4 bases, the V and J ends lie 16 bases apart. Reading the germline V gene (reference sequence) gives CDR1 MNHEY and CDR2 SMNVEV. The CDR3, from cysteine to phenylalanine, totals 15 residues. Of the read, only the CDR3 DNA is kept; its 45 bases are in frame from base 1.